This is a list of T cell receptor beta chains from one sample in a study of cytomegalovirus exposure and HLA in healthy donors. TCRdb's copy holds only in-frame clones and misses some; the assay was immunoSEQ multiplex PCR. This table has about 330,000 clones, just over 85% appearing once. The sample taken for sequencing was PBMCs. These receptors were obtained from a woman aged 18-29 years in good health and CMV-seronegative. The CDR3 runs from the conserved cysteine through the conserved F or W. Fields, in order: V gene, clone size, D gene, J gene, CDR3 protein, CDR3 DNA. D genes are given only for firm matches. Clone size is not always given. Where it is, it says once, few, many or a class for expanded clones.

>TRBV27|NA|NA|TRBJ2-7
CASSSYEGRRYEQYF
TGTGCCAGCAGTTCGTACGAGGGCCGGAGGTACGAGCAGTACTTC
>TRBV2|NA|NA|TRBJ2-5
CASNMQGPRTQYF
TGTGCCAGCAATATGCAGGGCCCACGGACCCAGTACTTC
>TRBV6-6|NA|TRBD2|TRBJ2-3
CASQLGRAEHTQYF
TGTGCCAGCCAGCTCGGGAGGGCCGAGCATACGCAGTATTTT
>TRBV13|NA|NA|TRBJ1-1
CASSSLGVRLEAFF
TGTGCCAGCAGCTCCCTCGGGGTAAGACTTGAAGCTTTCTTT
>TRBV10-3|few|NA|TRBJ1-2
CAISNGTPGRYGYTF
TGTGCCATCAGTAACGGGACTCCGGGCCGGTATGGCTACACCTTC
>TRBV6-6|NA|NA|TRBJ1-2
CASSGTGRGDGYTF
TGTGCCAGCAGTGGGACCGGGCGGGGGGATGGCTACACCTTC
>TRBV28|NA|NA|TRBJ1-2
CASKIPGDRSGYTF
TGTGCCAGCAAGATCCCTGGTGACAGGAGTGGCTACACCTTC
>TRBV28|once|NA|TRBJ2-5
CASRVGQPERAQYF
TGTGCCAGCAGGGTGGGACAACCTGAACGGGCCCAGTACTTC
>TRBV4-2|NA|NA|TRBJ2-5
CASSPGQRGTRGETQYF
TGTGCCAGCAGCCCCGGTCAGAGGGGGACGCGAGGGGAGACCCAGTACTTC
>TRBV6-1|once|TRBD1|TRBJ1-5
CASTLGQSNQPQHF
TGTGCCAGCACCCTGGGACAGAGCAATCAGCCCCAGCATTTT
>TRBV28|NA|NA|TRBJ2-6
CASGANVLTF
TGTGCATCAGGGGCCAACGTCCTGACTTTC
>TRBV6-4|NA|TRBD2|TRBJ2-1
CASRGYGTSGTGRYNEQFF
TGTGCCAGCAGGGGTTATGGGACTAGCGGGACGGGGCGCTACAATGAGCAGTTCTTC
>TRBV20-1|NA|NA|TRBJ2-7
CSAAGPYEQYF
TGCAGTGCCGCGGGGCCCTACGAGCAGTACTTC
>TRBV6-5|NA|TRBD1|TRBJ1-2
CASSYRGQGGGYTF
TGTGCCAGCAGTTACCGTGGACAGGGCGGGGGCTACACCTTC
>TRBV5-6|NA|NA|TRBJ2-1
CASSLEVTTGYNEQFF
TGTGCCAGCAGCTTGGAGGTGACTACGGGTTACAATGAGCAGTTCTTC
>TRBV28|once|TRBD1|TRBJ2-7
CASSAEDRPYEQYF
TGTGCCAGCAGTGCCGAGGACAGGCCTTACGAGCAGTACTTC
>TRBV4-3|NA|TRBD2|TRBJ2-2
CASSQDRGSGATGELFF
TGCGCCAGCAGCCAAGATCGGGGTAGCGGGGCTACCGGGGAGCTGTTTTTT
>TRBV5-1|NA|TRBD1|TRBJ1-5
CASSLARGQPQHF
TGCGCCAGCAGCTTGGCCAGGGGGCAGCCCCAGCATTTT
>TRBV19|few|TRBD1|TRBJ1-5
CASRGQDDQPQHF
TGTGCCAGTCGGGGACAGGATGATCAGCCCCAGCATTTT
>TRBV7-8|NA|NA|TRBJ2-7
CASSLVSDEQYF
TGTGCCAGCAGCTTAGTTAGCGACGAGCAGTACTTC
>TRBV30|NA|TRBD2|TRBJ2-1
CAWSGTSRYNEQFF
TGTGCCTGGAGTGGGACTAGCCGCTACAATGAGCAGTTCTTC
>TRBV5-6|NA|NA|TRBJ2-1
CASSSQGVAGIYNEQFF
TGTGCCAGCAGCTCGCAGGGGGTAGCGGGGATCTACAATGAGCAGTTCTTC
>TRBV4-3|NA|NA|TRBJ2-1
CASSQERSGYNEQFF
TGCGCCAGCAGCCAAGAGAGGTCGGGCTACAATGAGCAGTTCTTC
>TRBV4-1|NA|NA|TRBJ2-4
CASSQENRGAKNIQYF
TGCGCCAGCAGCCAAGAAAATAGGGGAGCCAAAAACATTCAGTACTTC
>TRBV7-6|NA|TRBD1|TRBJ1-4
CASIAIRDRINSEKLFF
TGTGCCAGCATCGCAATCCGGGACAGGATAAATTCTGAAAAACTGTTTTTT
>TRBV5-1|NA|NA|TRBJ1-1
CASSPGAGVAFF
TGCGCCAGCAGCCCTGGGGCGGGAGTTGCTTTCTTT
>TRBV6-6|NA|TRBD1|TRBJ2-7
CASRGQGASYEQYF
TGTGCCAGCAGAGGACAGGGCGCTTCCTACGAGCAGTACTTC
>TRBV7-6|NA|NA|TRBJ1-4
CASSLAQGEKLFF
TGTGCCAGCAGCTTAGCGCAGGGTGAAAAACTGTTTTTT
>TRBV6-5|NA|NA|TRBJ2-7
CASSYSPGSTYEQYF
TGTGCCAGCAGTTATTCCCCAGGGTCAACCTACGAGCAGTACTTC
>TRBV4-2|NA|NA|TRBJ1-1
CASSQEAGSTEAFF
TGTGCCAGCAGCCAAGAGGCGGGGAGCACTGAAGCTTTCTTT
>TRBV11-2|NA|NA|TRBJ2-1
CASSRRDRAGGDEQFF
TGTGCCAGCAGCCGACGGGACAGGGCGGGAGGCGATGAGCAGTTCTTC
>TRBV6-5|NA|TRBD2|TRBJ2-7
CASSTGGGQYF
TGTGCCAGCTCGACTGGGGGGGGGCAGTACTTC
>TRBV7-6|NA|TRBD2|TRBJ2-1
CASSPHGAGVVYNEQFF
TGTGCCAGCAGCCCCCATGGGGCGGGAGTGGTCTACAATGAGCAGTTCTTC
>TRBV5-4|NA|TRBD2|TRBJ2-1
CASSLIAGDNEQFF
TGTGCCAGCAGCTTGATCGCGGGAGACAATGAGCAGTTCTTC
>TRBV5-4|NA|NA|TRBJ2-2
CASSLEGSAQGRNTGELFF
TGTGCCAGCAGCTTGGAAGGGTCCGCCCAAGGGAGGAACACCGGGGAGCTGTTTTTT
>TRBV10-3|NA|NA|TRBJ2-4
CAISEGRAAEGNIQYF
TGTGCCATCAGTGAAGGGCGGGCAGCAGAGGGAAACATTCAGTACTTC
>TRBV4-3|NA|TRBD1|TRBJ1-2
CASSHAGTGEIYYGYTF
TGCGCCAGCAGCCATGCCGGAACAGGGGAGATCTACTATGGCTACACCTTC
>TRBV11-3|NA|TRBD2|TRBJ2-1
CASSLDKGTSGVSEQFF
TGTGCCAGCAGCTTAGATAAGGGGACTAGCGGGGTCAGTGAGCAGTTCTTC
>TRBV19|NA|TRBD1|TRBJ2-3
CASSIQGATDTQYF
TGTGCCAGTAGTATCCAGGGGGCGACAGATACGCAGTATTTT
>TRBV4-2|NA|NA|TRBJ1-5
CASSQEWLGNQPQHF
TGTGCCAGCAGCCAAGAGTGGCTGGGCAATCAGCCCCAGCATTTT
>TRBV13|NA|NA|TRBJ2-7
CASSLTGFAHEQYF
TGTGCCAGCAGCCTTACAGGGTTTGCACACGAGCAGTACTTC
>TRBV18|NA|NA|TRBJ1-1
CASSPRQEGTEAFF
TGTGCCAGCTCACCACGGCAGGAAGGCACTGAAGCTTTCTTT
>TRBV6-5|NA|NA|TRBJ2-7
CASSYTPGGPYEQYF
TGTGCCAGCAGTTACACACCAGGGGGGCCCTACGAGCAGTACTTC
>TRBV4-3|NA|TRBD2|TRBJ2-7
CASSQGLAGNYEQYF
TGCGCCAGCAGCCAAGGACTAGCGGGTAACTACGAGCAGTACTTC
>TRBV7-2|NA|NA|TRBJ1-5
CASSLTPPNQPQHF
TGTGCCAGCAGCTTAACACCCCCCAATCAGCCCCAGCATTTT
>TRBV7-2|NA|TRBD2|TRBJ2-7
CASSLVTSGSYEQYF
TGTGCCAGCAGCTTAGTGACTAGCGGGAGCTACGAGCAGTACTTC
>TRBV6-5|NA|NA|TRBJ2-3
CASRRLATDTQYF
TGTGCCAGCAGGAGACTGGCCACAGATACGCAGTATTTT
>TRBV19|NA|NA|TRBJ1-5
CASSWTENQPQHF
TGTGCCAGTAGTTGGACAGAAAATCAGCCCCAGCATTTT
>TRBV19|NA|TRBD1|TRBJ1-5
CASSIEGTDQPQHF
TGTGCCAGTAGTATAGAGGGGACAGATCAGCCCCAGCATTTT
>TRBV6-5|once|NA|TRBJ1-2
CASSYEQGYGYTF
TGTGCCAGCAGTTACGAACAGGGCTATGGCTACACCTTC
>TRBV5-4|NA|TRBD1|TRBJ1-1
CASSPQGDDTEAFF
TGTGCCAGCAGCCCACAGGGGGATGACACTGAAGCTTTCTTT
>TRBV2|NA|TRBD1|TRBJ2-7
CASTPPGTGGYEQYF
TGTGCCAGCACCCCACCCGGGACAGGGGGTTACGAGCAGTACTTC
>TRBV6-6|NA|NA|TRBJ1-2
CASSYPVTGINYGYTF
TGTGCCAGCAGTTACCCCGTAACAGGGATAAACTATGGCTACACCTTC
>TRBV6-5|NA|NA|TRBJ2-5
CASSRNRLPQETQYF
TGTGCCAGCTCACGGAATCGACTCCCCCAAGAGACCCAGTACTTC
>TRBV28|NA|NA|TRBJ1-2
CASTPSQGYYGYTF
TGTGCCAGCACCCCAAGCCAGGGCTACTATGGCTACACCTTC
>TRBV4-3|NA|NA|TRBJ2-7
CASSQDPSSREQYF
TGCGCCAGCAGCCAAGATCCATCCTCGCGCGAGCAGTACTTC
>TRBV11-2|NA|NA|TRBJ1-4
CASSLGQATNEKLFF
TGTGCCAGCAGCTTAGGACAGGCAACTAATGAAAAACTGTTTTTT
>TRBV6-6|NA|TRBD2|TRBJ2-1
CASRAGATWGNEQFF
TGTGCCAGCAGAGCGGGAGCGACTTGGGGGAATGAGCAGTTCTTC
>TRBV5-6|NA|NA|TRBJ1-5
CASSSQGQPQHF
TGTGCCAGCAGCTCGCAGGGGCAGCCCCAGCATTTT
>TRBV4-1|NA|NA|TRBJ2-5
CASSQAGSPGETQYF
TGCGCCAGCAGCCAGGCAGGATCTCCGGGGGAGACCCAGTACTTC